The 24 T cell receptor beta chains reported below all come from one sample, sequenced in a study of cytomegalovirus exposure and HLA in healthy donors. 13 Jbeta primers and 60 Vbeta primers were used for the PCR. Clones were read by immunoSEQ multiplex PCR, and TCRdb kept only the in-frame ones, dropping some. The sample has about 65,000 clones, 62% seen once. Source material: PBMCs. All receptors derive from a man aged 25-40 years in good health and CMV-seronegative.

This clone appeared a few times. The chain is built from TRBV29-1 and TRBJ1-4, with a weak D call TRBD1 (5 bases). This CDR3 contains 14 residues. Germline values: CDR1 SQVTM, CDR2 ANQGSEA. Trimming took 7 bases from V and 8 from J, leaving 20 bases between them. The CDR3 DNA sequence: TGCAGCGCGGAGGAGGGCGGGGGTCGAGAAAAACTGTTTTTT. It codes for CSAEEGGGREKLFF.

The CDR3 sequence is CASSWTGNGYTF. The CDR3 DNA follows: TGTGCCAGCAGTTGGACAGGGAACGGCTACACCTTC. The gene calls are TRBV6-1 and TRBJ1-2, with 8 bases aligning to TRBD1. The J segment lost 8 bases and the V segment lost 5 bases, leaving 4 bases of the junction unmatched. From germline, CDR1 is MNHNS and CDR2 SASEGT. There are 12 residues in the CDR3.

This clone turned up a few times. The CDR3 here is CASSLDGNQPQHF. The CDR3 coding sequence is TGCGCCAGCAGCCTCGACGGGAATCAGCCCCAGCATTTT. V gene TRBV4-1 combines with J gene TRBJ1-5; the D is unclear. The CDR3 contains 13 residues. Germline loops: CDR1 MGHRA, CDR2 YSYEKL. V lost 4 bases, J lost 4 bases, and 8 bases lay in between.

The rearrangement joins TRBV14 to TRBJ2-3; unclear D gene. V lost 1 base to trimming and J lost 6 bases, with 11 bases between them. CDR3 size: 14 residues. Germline V gene data show CDR1 as SGHDN and CDR2 as FVKESK. Here the CDR3 reads CASSQARSIDTQYF. CDR3 sequence (DNA): TGTGCCAGCAGCCAAGCTAGGTCTATTGATACGCAGTATTTT. Full variable domain (outside the CDR3, taken from reference TRBV14 and TRBJ2-3): EAGVTQFPSHSVIEKGQTVTLRCDPISGHDNLYWYRRVMGKEIKFLLHFVKESKQDESGMPNNRFLAERTGGTYSTLKVQPAELEDSGVYFCASSQARSIDTQYFGPGTRLTVL.

The chain uses TRBV5-1 and TRBJ1-3, with 8 bases lining up with TRBD1. This CDR3 comprises 15 residues. After removal of 5 bases from V and 3 bases from J, the junction contained 7 bases not matched to a gene. CDR1 and CDR2 from the germline V gene are SGHRS and YFSETQ. CDR3 DNA: TGCGCCAGCAGTATCGGACAGGGTGGTGGAAACACCATATATTTT. Its translation: CASSIGQGGGNTIYF.

The genes are TRBV27 and TRBJ1-1; a weak D match, TRBD1 (6 bases). Germline V gene sequence: CDR1 MNHEY, CDR2 SMNVEV (reference sequence). The CDR3 runs to 14 residues. The ends were cut back, 5 bases at V and 0 bases at J, with 10 bases in the middle. CDR3 coding DNA: TGTGCCAGCAGTGGACAGAGCATGAACACTGAAGCTTTCTTT. This codes for CASSGQSMNTEAFF.

This sequence joins TRBV2 and TRBJ1-3; TRBD1 might be the D (6 bases). The CDR3 runs 16 residues. Germline V gene sequence: CDR1 SNHLY, CDR2 FYNNEI. The ends were cut back, 2 bases at V and 5 bases at J, with 16 bases in the middle. The CDR3 coding sequence is TGTGCCAGCAGTGAAAACCTGGGGCAGGGGAGAAACACCATATATTTT. Its protein product is CASSENLGQGRNTIYF.

This clone was found once. This chain links TRBV7-9 with TRBJ2-3, with 8 bases that match TRBD2. CDR1 is SEHNR and CDR2 is FQNEAQ in the germline V gene (reference sequence). With 2 bases clipped from V and 1 base from J, the junction kept 2 bases outside the gene matches. This CDR3 region has 15 residues. DNA for the CDR3: TGTGCCAGCAGCTTAAGGCGGGGGGGCACAGATACGCAGTATTTT. Translation: CASSLRRGGTDTQYF.

This chain connects TRBV7-2 to TRBJ1-2; D possibly corresponds to TRBD1 (6 bases). Trimming removed 5 bases from V and 5 bases from J, with 21 bases in between. Germline CDR1 and CDR2: SGHTA and FQGNSA. This CDR3 comprises 16 residues. The CDR3 bases are TGTGCCAGCAGCGACAGAGGGACACAAGTACGGTATGGCTACACCTTC. Translating it yields CASSDRGTQVRYGYTF.

The chain joins TRBV29-1 to TRBJ2-5, with a tentative D call TRBD1 (6 bases). CDR1 is SQVTM, CDR2 ANQGSEA, per germline. The CDR3 totals 15 residues. V was shortened by 3 bases and J by 0 bases, with 14 bases between the two germline ends. The CDR3 is CSVEAGATYQETQYF. The CDR3 coding sequence is TGCAGCGTTGAGGCAGGGGCAACCTACCAAGAGACCCAGTACTTC.

This clone was recorded a few times. This rearrangement joins TRBV6-5 to TRBJ2-5; a possible D gene is TRBD1 (6 bases). The CDR3 contains 15 residues. V shed 0 bases and J shed 4 bases, with 12 bases lying between them. Per the germline V gene, CDR1 is MNHEY and CDR2 is SVGAGI. The CDR3 here is CASSYSGRGPETQYF. The CDR3, as DNA: TGTGCCAGCAGTTACTCGGGCAGGGGCCCAGAGACCCAGTACTTC.

The CDR3 here is CASSYGGALNGYTF. The CDR3 region has the DNA TGTGCCAGCAGTTACGGGGGGGCCTTAAATGGCTACACCTTC. This rearrangement joins TRBV6-5 to TRBJ1-2; maybe TRBD1 (6 bases). Germline V CDR1 and CDR2: MNHEY, SVGAGI. This CDR3 is 14 amino acids long. Between the trimmed V and J ends, which lost 2 bases and 6 bases, there was a span of 13 bases.

This clone was observed a single time. V is TRBV7-2 and J is TRBJ2-1; D possibly corresponds to TRBD2 (6 bases). V shed 5 bases and J shed 10 bases, with 27 bases lying between them. CDR1 SGHTA and CDR2 FQGNSA come from the germline V gene. The CDR3 has 17 amino acids. CDR3 DNA: TGTGCCAGCAGCCACCATAAACGGCGGACTATCCTAAAAGAGCAGTTCTTC. This translates into CASSHHKRRTILKEQFF.

The gene calls are TRBV7-6 and TRBJ2-5, with D unclear. The CDR3 covers 13 residues. V lost 2 bases and J lost 0, with 4 bases in between. CDR1 SGHVS and CDR2 FNYEAQ come from the germline V gene. The DNA for the CDR3 is TGTGCCAGCAGCTTAAGCAACCAAGAGACCCAGTACTTC. As protein: CASSLSNQETQYF. The full variable domain, in which reference TRBV7-6 and TRBJ2-5 provide the parts outside the CDR3, is GAGVSQSPRYKVTKRGQDVALRCDPISGHVSLYWYRQALGQGPEFLTYFNYEAQQDKSGLPNDRFSAERPEGSISTLTIQRTEQRDSAMYRCASSLSNQETQYFGPGTRLLVL.

The chain recombines TRBV5-8 with TRBJ2-3; perhaps TRBD2 as D (6 bases). This CDR3 has 17 residues. Per germline, CDR1 SGHTS and CDR2 YDEGEE. The V gene lost 0 bases and the J gene lost 1 base, with 15 bases spanning the gap. The CDR3: CASSLASFTGGTDTQYF. The CDR3 bases are TGTGCCAGCAGCTTGGCCAGTTTTACGGGGGGCACAGATACGCAGTATTTT.

The CDR3 spells CASSPDRGYEQYF. Here the CDR3 DNA reads TGTGCCAGCAGCCCGGACAGGGGCTACGAGCAGTACTTC. The V and J genes are TRBV7-3 and TRBJ2-7; TRBD1 aligns across 9 bases. From germline, CDR1 is SGHTA and CDR2 FQGTGA. Trimming took 5 bases from V and 3 from J; bases not matched to a gene: 2. CDR3 size: 13 residues. Complete variable domain (other parts from reference TRBV7-3 and TRBJ2-7): GAGVSQTPSNKVTEKGKYVELRCDPISGHTALYWYRQSLGQGPEFLIYFQGTGAADDSGLPNDRFFAVRPEGSVSTLKIQRTERGDSAVYLCASSPDRGYEQYFGPGTRLTVT.

The sample holds a few counts of this clone. V gene TRBV5-1 combines with J gene TRBJ2-7, with D possibly being TRBD1 (5 bases). V gave up 6 bases and J gave up 2 bases, with 12 bases separating them. The length of the CDR3 is 13 residues. Germline CDR1 reads SGHRS; CDR2 reads YFSETQ. The CDR3 DNA reads as TGCGCCAGCATTACAGGAAAGGCCTACGAGCAGTACTTC. This gives the protein CASITGKAYEQYF.

The V and J genes are TRBV6-1 and TRBJ1-1, with D perhaps TRBD1 (5 bases). There are 15 residues in the CDR3. Germline-derived CDR1 and CDR2 are MNHNS and SASEGT. V lost 3 bases and J 0 bases, leaving 11 bases between the germline ends. The CDR3 reads CASSEYRKVNTEAFF. In DNA form, the CDR3 reads TGTGCCAGCAGTGAGTACAGGAAGGTGAACACTGAAGCTTTCTTT.

The chain combines TRBV5-1 with TRBJ2-4, with D tentatively TRBD1 (5 bases). The CDR3 is 19 residues long. Germline V gene lookup returns CDR1 SGHRS and CDR2 YFSETQ. Trimming left V 5 bases short and J 0 bases short, with 24 bases between. The CDR3 sequence: CASRKFGQGGKGAKNIQYF. Here the CDR3 DNA reads TGCGCCAGCAGAAAGTTTGGGCAGGGTGGGAAGGGAGCCAAAAACATTCAGTACTTC.

This chain's CDR3 is CASSSGTSGGISYEQYF. DNA for the CDR3: TGTGCCAGCAGCTCCGGGACTAGCGGGGGGATCTCCTACGAGCAGTACTTC. This sequence joins TRBV5-4 and TRBJ2-7; 15 nucleotides align to TRBD2. Unmatched junction bases numbered 4, after V lost 3 bases and J lost 0 bases. CDR3 length: 17 amino acids. Per germline, CDR1 SGHNT and CDR2 YYREEE (reference sequence).

This chain links TRBV5-1 with TRBJ1-2; a weak D match, TRBD1 (5 bases). CDR1 and CDR2 from the germline V gene are SGHRS and YFSETQ. Trimming shortened V by 4 bases and J by 4 bases, and 8 bases separated the two germline ends. The CDR3 is 12 amino acids. Here the CDR3 reads CASSTGGYGYTF. The CDR3 region has the DNA TGCGCCAGCAGCACCGGGGGCTATGGCTACACCTTC.

V usage is TRBV2 and J usage is TRBJ1-4, with TRBD1 as a possible D gene (5 bases). V was pared by 3 bases and J by 2 bases, with 19 bases between. The length of the CDR3 is 18 residues. The V gene's germline CDR1 is SNHLY and CDR2 FYNNEI. The CDR3 region is CASSEPHQGVVTNEKLFF. For the CDR3, the DNA is TGTGCCAGCAGTGAGCCCCACCAGGGTGTCGTGACTAATGAAAAACTGTTTTTT.

The gene calls are TRBV29-1 and TRBJ2-5, with a possible D match to TRBD1 (6 bases). The germline gives CDR1 SQVTM, CDR2 ANQGSEA. V lost 1 base, J lost 7 bases, and 19 bases lay in between. CDR3 length: 15 amino acids. Here the CDR3 reads CSVEGAPRGVGTQYF. DNA of the CDR3: TGCAGCGTTGAAGGGGCCCCCAGGGGAGTAGGGACCCAGTACTTC.

This rearrangement joins TRBV30 to TRBJ1-1, with D hard to call. Trimming left V 0 bases short and J 3 bases short, with 8 bases between. The germline gives CDR1 GTSNPN, CDR2 SVGIG (reference sequence). The CDR3 length is 13 residues. The CDR3 DNA is TGTGCCTGGAGTGTCAGGCGGGACACTGAAGCTTTCTTT. Translating it yields CAWSVRRDTEAFF.